This entry lists 12 T cell receptor beta chains sequenced from one sample in a study of blood T cell repertoires in COVID-19. This table comes from immunoSEQ multiplex PCR, and its TCRdb copy is limited to in-frame clones, with some not included. Here the sample spans roughly 250,000 clones, about 90% being singletons. Sequences were obtained from PBMCs or T cells enriched from blood (not recorded which). These receptors originate from a woman younger than 45 with acute COVID-19.

V usage is TRBV6-5 and J usage is TRBJ2-7; weak D call: TRBD1 (6 bases). V was clipped by 2 bases and J by 0 bases, with 11 bases between them. From germline, CDR1 is MNHEY and CDR2 SVGAGI. CDR3 length: 15 residues. CDR3 sequence reads: CASSYAGGSSYEQYF. CDR3 DNA: TGTGCCAGCAGTTACGCTGGGGGCTCCTCCTACGAGCAGTACTTC.

This clone is a singleton in its sample. V and J are TRBV24-1 and TRBJ2-1, with D tentatively TRBD1 (6 bases). V dropped 5 bases and J dropped 8 bases, with 12 bases sitting between them. This CDR3 spans 13 amino acids. Germline CDR1 reads KGHDR; CDR2 reads SFDVKD. CDR3 DNA sequence: TGTGCCACCAGTGGGCCAGGGGCTGATGAGCAGTTCTTC. It translates to CATSGPGADEQFF.

This CDR3 reads CASSFPEREGRETQYF. The CDR3 coding sequence is TGTGCCAGCAGCTTTCCAGAGCGGGAGGGACGGGAGACCCAGTACTTC. The V gene is TRBV7-9, the J gene TRBJ2-5; 10 bases map to TRBD2. This CDR3 comprises 16 residues. Per the germline V gene, CDR1 is SEHNR and CDR2 is FQNEAQ (reference sequence). J lost 5 bases, V lost 3 bases, and 9 bases had no gene match.

This rearrangement joins TRBV21-1 to TRBJ1-2. TRBV21-1 is tagged as a pseudogene. The CDR3 spans 16 residues. CDR3 DNA: TGTGCCAGCAGCAAATATGGGAGGGGAATCTTTTATGGCTACACCTTC. The encoded protein is CASSKYGRGIFYGYTF.

The chain joins TRBV6-5 to TRBJ2-7; D perhaps matches TRBD1 (6 bases). The length of the CDR3 is 15 residues. Trimming pared 2 bases from V and 2 bases from J, leaving 13 bases between. CDR1 and CDR2 from the germline V gene are MNHEY and SVGAGI. The CDR3 is CASSYMSGVTYEQYF. For the CDR3, the DNA is TGTGCCAGCAGTTACATGTCAGGGGTCACCTACGAGCAGTACTTC.

The rearrangement joins TRBV6-5 to TRBJ1-3, with D unresolved. The V gene's germline CDR1 is MNHEY and CDR2 SVGAGI. CDR3 length: 15 amino acids. V was clipped by 5 bases and J by 4 bases, with 15 bases between them. CDR3 amino acids: CASSITAAEGNTIYF. CDR3 sequence (DNA): TGTGCCAGCAGTATAACAGCGGCTGAAGGAAACACCATATATTTT.

This chain joins TRBV5-8 and TRBJ1-1; 9 positions match TRBD1. The length of the CDR3 is 17 residues. J gave up 0 bases and V 8 bases, and 14 bases lay outside the gene matches. The germline V gene encodes CDR1 SGHTS and CDR2 YDEGEE. Here the CDR3 reads CARDRGPRLPMNTEAFF. CDR3 bases: TGTGCCAGGGACAGGGGCCCCAGATTGCCCATGAACACTGAAGCTTTCTTT.

V is TRBV7-2 and J is TRBJ2-7, with a possible D match to TRBD2 (6 bases). Germline values: CDR1 SGHTA, CDR2 FQGNSA. V lost 1 base to trimming and J lost 0 bases, with 10 bases between them. This CDR3 spans 15 amino acids. CDR3 loop: CASSLGLGSSYEQYF. CDR3 coding DNA: TGTGCCAGCAGCTTAGGTCTCGGGAGCTCCTACGAGCAGTACTTC.

The CDR3 loop reads CASSDPDRGYNEQFF. CDR3 nucleotide sequence: TGTGCCAGCAGTGACCCGGACAGGGGATACAATGAGCAGTTCTTC. J is TRBJ2-1 and V is TRBV6-1; TRBD1 agrees at 9 bases. Per germline, CDR1 MNHNS and CDR2 SASEGT. J lost 4 bases, V lost 3 bases, and 4 bases had no gene match. The CDR3 is 15 residues long.

The genes are TRBV7-9 and TRBJ1-4, with D perhaps TRBD1 (5 bases). V lost 5 bases, J lost 0 bases, and 22 bases lay in between. The germline gives CDR1 SEHNR, CDR2 FQNEAQ (reference sequence). The CDR3 consists of 19 residues. The CDR3 region is CASSQGVWSARTTNEKLFF. The CDR3 DNA sequence: TGTGCCAGCAGCCAAGGGGTTTGGTCAGCACGAACAACTAATGAAAAACTGTTTTTT. Together with reference TRBV7-9 and TRBJ1-4, the CDR3 gives the full variable domain: DTGVSQNPRHKITKRGQNVTFRCDPISEHNRLYWYRQTLGQGPEFLTYFQNEAQLEKSRLLSDRFSAERPKGSFSTLEIQRTEQGDSAMYLCASSQGVWSARTTNEKLFFGSGTQLSVL.

This sequence joins TRBV5-1 and TRBJ2-7; 8 bases match TRBD1. Germline V CDR1 and CDR2: SGHRS, YFSETQ. V lost 4 bases, J lost 2 bases, and 5 bases stayed unmatched. There are 14 residues in the CDR3. CDR3 in amino acids: CASSPGTGPYEQYF. In nucleotides, the CDR3 is TGCGCCAGCAGCCCGGGGACAGGCCCCTACGAGCAGTACTTC.

The chain recombines TRBV10-2 with TRBJ1-2, with D unresolved. Trimming cost V 2 bases and J 4 bases, with 5 bases left between them. The CDR3 extends over 12 amino acids. The germline gives CDR1 WSHSY, CDR2 SAAADI. The CDR3 DNA sequence: TGCGCCAGCAGTGAGGCCAGCTATGGCTACACCTTC. Amino acid sequence: CASSEASYGYTF.